This is a list of T cell receptor beta chains from one sample in a study of cytomegalovirus exposure and HLA in healthy donors. Clones were read by immunoSEQ multiplex PCR, and TCRdb kept only the in-frame ones, dropping some. The sample totals 60,000 to 90,000 clones. Sequenced sample: PBMCs. The receptors come from a woman between 40 and 55 years old in good health and CMV-seropositive. Both conserved end residues are part of each CDR3. A D gene is named only where the DNA matches it firmly. Clone size, where shown, is once, few, many, or a class for clones that have expanded.

size | D | J | V | DNA | CDR3
NA | NA | TRBJ1-2 | TRBV5-6 | TGTGCCAGCAGCTCAGGGGTTGGCTACACCTTC | CASSSGVGYTF
NA | NA | TRBJ1-1 | TRBV5-4 | TGTGCCAGCAACCGGGGACATCCGAACACTGAAGCTTTCTTT | CASNRGHPNTEAFF
NA | TRBD1 | TRBJ2-7 | TRBV9 | TGTGCCAGCAGCGTCGGGACAGGGGGCGTCTACGAGCAGTACTTC | CASSVGTGGVYEQYF
NA | NA | TRBJ1-4 | TRBV2 | TGTGCCAGCAGAGAACAGGGCGGTAATGAAAAACTGTTTTTT | CASREQGGNEKLFF
NA | NA | TRBJ2-7 | TRBV27 | TGTGCCAGCAGGACCCGCCTCCTAGGCGAGCAGTACTTC | CASRTRLLGEQYF
medium-sized | TRBD1 | TRBJ1-4 | TRBV7-9 | TGTGCCAGCAGCCCGGGACAGGGGTTTGAAAAACTGTTTTTT | CASSPGQGFEKLFF
NA | NA | TRBJ1-6 | TRBV5-1 | TGCGCCAGCAGCTTGGTAGGGGTGCTTAATTCACCCCTCCACTTT | CASSLVGVLNSPLHF
NA | TRBD1 | TRBJ1-1 | TRBV5-1 | TGCGCCAGCAGCTCAGGGACAGCCTACACTGAAGCTTTCTTT | CASSSGTAYTEAFF
NA | NA | TRBJ2-1 | TRBV15 | TGTGCCACCAGCAGAGATCCCACGCAGTACAATGAGCAGTTCTTC | CATSRDPTQYNEQFF
NA | NA | TRBJ1-1 | TRBV6-1 | TGTGCCAGCAGTGTACTTCTGAACACTGAAGCTTTCTTT | CASSVLLNTEAFF
NA | NA | TRBJ1-4 | TRBV5-6 | TGTGCCAGCAGCTTCAAGGCAGGTAGTGGTGAAAAACTGTTTTTT | CASSFKAGSGEKLFF
NA | TRBD2 | TRBJ2-7 | TRBV28 | TGTGCCAGCAGTTTAGCGGGAGGCTACGAGCAGTACTTC | CASSLAGGYEQYF
NA | NA | TRBJ2-3 | TRBV5-4 | TGTGCCAGCAGCTTGGCCGGGACTTCTAGCACAGATACGCAGTATTTT | CASSLAGTSSTDTQYF
NA | NA | TRBJ2-5 | TRBV14 | TGTGCCAGCAGCCAAGATCTGAAATCGGTCCCGGAGACCCAGTACTTC | CASSQDLKSVPETQYF
NA | NA | TRBJ2-5 | TRBV13 | TGTGCCAGCAGCTTTGCCACCGGGTACAAGGAGACCCAGTACTTC | CASSFATGYKETQYF
NA | NA | TRBJ1-5 | TRBV28 | TGTGCCAGCAGTTCTTGGACAACTAGCAATCAGCCCCAGCATTTT | CASSSWTTSNQPQHF